This section outlines one T cell receptor (beta chain) sequence together with its context. This CDR3 comprises 16 residues. Looked up from germline, CDR1 is LGHNA and CDR2 is YNFKEQ. V was pared by 3 bases and J by 3 bases, with 14 bases between. This sample stems from a study of a mutant IDH1 vaccine in newly diagnosed glioma. Measured with immunoSEQ multiplex PCR; TCRdb has only the in-frame clones, and not every one. The sample yields fewer than 65,000 clones, about 74% seen once. Time point of the sample: baseline, week 1 (first vaccination visit). Stated treatment: pre-vaccination baseline after standard-of-care therapy. The donors had new WHO grade 3 or 4 astrocytomas; these were IDH1-mutant and ATRX-lost.

The sequencing used PBMCs, collected from a glioma patient treated with radiotherapy, temozolomide or both. This clonotype was sampled from a woman in her thirties or forties with glioma. The chain couples TRBV4-2 to TRBJ1-4; a weak D match, TRBD1 (5 bases). CDR3 sequence: CASSHRPVTANEKLFF. Written as DNA, the CDR3 is TGTGCCAGCAGCCACCGTCCCGTGACAGCTAATGAAAAACTGTTTTTT.